The T cell receptor beta chain under discussion was sequenced for a study of molecular identifiers for immune sequencing clone quantification. General study points: Clone sizes could be underestimated for highly expanded clones when identical TCR molecules share a barcode.

Previously published methods and listed TCR primers were used for the bulk TCR libraries. TCRdb recomputed calls from the PCR reads with MiXCR, one row per CDR3 protein. This table holds about 640,000 distinct CDR3 sequences, 20% found once. RNA fractions of 10%, 30% or 50% and about 18,000 to 1,000,000 sorted cells were the source of naive CD8 libraries. When naive CD8 T cells were sorted, they were gated as CD8+CD4-CCR7+CD45RA+. This clonotype was seen many times. Antigen unknown. V lost 2 bases, J lost 3 bases, and 7 bases stayed unmatched. This CDR3 is built from 15 residues. Germline CDR1 SGHTA, CDR2 FQGNSA.

This chain uses TRBV7-2 with TRBJ2-7, with TRBD1 matching 7 bases. What was sequenced was naive CD8+ T cells from blood, with Jurkat cell RNA spiked in. This sample's subset: FACS-sorted CD8+CD4-CCR7+CD45RA+ naive T cells. The source of this sequence is a human donor in good health. Some libraries in this study had Jurkat cell RNA spiked in. CDR3: CASSLWTGLNYEQYF. The CDR3 bases are TGTGCCAGCAGCTTATGGACAGGTCTGAACTACGAGCAGTACTTC.